This entry is about one T cell receptor beta chain. The assay was immunoSEQ multiplex PCR, and TCRdb's table has in-frame clones only and misses some. The sample has some 290,000 clones; 90% to 95% are singletons. This record belongs to a study of blood T cell repertoires in COVID-19. The CDR3 contains 15 residues. Trimming cost V 3 bases and J 6 bases; bases outside gene matches: 6. The germline gives CDR1 SEHNR, CDR2 FQNEAQ (reference sequence). The rearrangement links TRBV7-9 to TRBJ2-1; 9 nucleotides align to TRBD1. The sequencing sample was made of PBMCs or T cells enriched from blood (not recorded which). The TCR comes from a young woman who had been exposed to COVID-19. CDR3 sequence: CASSFRTGVINEQFF. CDR3 DNA: TGTGCCAGCAGCTTCCGGACAGGGGTCATCAATGAGCAGTTCTTC.